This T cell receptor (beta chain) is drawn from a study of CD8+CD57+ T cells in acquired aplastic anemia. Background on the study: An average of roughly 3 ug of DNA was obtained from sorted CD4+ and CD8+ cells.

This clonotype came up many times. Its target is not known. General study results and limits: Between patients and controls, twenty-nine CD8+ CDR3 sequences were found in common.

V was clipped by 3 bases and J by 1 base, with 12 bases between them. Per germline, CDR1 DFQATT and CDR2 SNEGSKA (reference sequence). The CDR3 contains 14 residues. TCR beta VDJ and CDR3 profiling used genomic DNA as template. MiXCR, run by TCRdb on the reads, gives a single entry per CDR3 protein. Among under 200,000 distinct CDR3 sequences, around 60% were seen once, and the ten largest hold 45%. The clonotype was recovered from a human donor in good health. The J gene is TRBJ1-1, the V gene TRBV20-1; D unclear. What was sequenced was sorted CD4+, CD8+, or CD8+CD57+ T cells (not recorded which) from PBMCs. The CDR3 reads CSARDYSKNTEAFF. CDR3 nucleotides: TGCAGTGCTAGGGATTACTCCAAGAACACTGAAGCTTTCTTT.